What follows is one T cell receptor beta chain and its context. The sample originates from a study of blood T cell repertoires in COVID-19. Study-level information: T cells, B-cell-depleted T cells, or PBMCs supplied cDNA or gDNA.

Germline-derived CDR1 and CDR2 are SGDLS and YYNGEE. The CDR3 runs to 12 residues. Deletions cut 0 bases from V and 7 bases from J, with 7 bases between. The authors' processing: Counts of nucleated cells, estimated from reference gene primer amplification, were obtained. TCRdb's copy holds only in-frame clones and misses some; the assay was immunoSEQ multiplex PCR. That table furnishes V, J and clone size, whereas the DNA furnished D and trimming. Here the sample spans 100,000 to 150,000 clones, roughly 74% being singletons. Material: peripheral blood. The TCR comes from a man between 60 and 70 years old with acute or convalescent COVID-19. This chain links TRBV9 with TRBJ2-5; D may be TRBD1 (5 bases). This CDR3 is CASSVAQGTQYF. The DNA for the CDR3 is TGTGCCAGCAGCGTAGCTCAGGGGACCCAGTACTTC.